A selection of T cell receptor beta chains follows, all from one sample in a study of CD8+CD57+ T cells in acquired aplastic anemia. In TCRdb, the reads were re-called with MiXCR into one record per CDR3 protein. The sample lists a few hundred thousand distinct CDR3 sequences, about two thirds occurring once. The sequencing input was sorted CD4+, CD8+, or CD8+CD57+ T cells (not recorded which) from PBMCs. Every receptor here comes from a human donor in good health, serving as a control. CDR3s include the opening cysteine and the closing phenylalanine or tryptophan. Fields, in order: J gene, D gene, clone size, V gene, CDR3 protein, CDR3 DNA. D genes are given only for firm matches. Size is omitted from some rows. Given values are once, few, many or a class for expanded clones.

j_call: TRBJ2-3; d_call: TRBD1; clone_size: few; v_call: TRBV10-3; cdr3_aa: CAISGGQVTDTQYF; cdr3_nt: TGTGCCATCAGTGGGGGACAGGTCACAGATACGCAGTATTTT
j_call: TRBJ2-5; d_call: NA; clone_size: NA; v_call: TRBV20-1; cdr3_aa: CSAYSLGETQYF; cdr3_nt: TGCAGTGCTTATAGTCTGGGAGAGACCCAGTACTTC
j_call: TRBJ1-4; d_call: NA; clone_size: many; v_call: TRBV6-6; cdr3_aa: CASSTAGRGEKLFF; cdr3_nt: TGTGCCAGCTCAACAGCGGGGAGAGGTGAAAAACTGTTTTTT
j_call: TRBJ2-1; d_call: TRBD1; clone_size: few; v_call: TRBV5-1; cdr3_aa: CASSLGQGFRNEQFF; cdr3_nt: TGCGCCAGCAGCTTGGGACAGGGTTTTAGGAATGAGCAGTTCTTC
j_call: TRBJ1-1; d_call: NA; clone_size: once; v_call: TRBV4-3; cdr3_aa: CASSPGQMNTEAFF; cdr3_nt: TGCGCCAGCAGCCCGGGGCAGATGAACACTGAAGCTTTCTTT
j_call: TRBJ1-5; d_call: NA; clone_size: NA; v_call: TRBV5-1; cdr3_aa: CASSFSPGVRQPQHF; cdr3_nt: TGTGCCAGCAGTTTCTCTCCGGGGGTTCGTCAGCCCCAGCATTTT
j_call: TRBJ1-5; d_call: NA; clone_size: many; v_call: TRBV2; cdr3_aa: CASSDRGYQPQHF; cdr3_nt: TGTGCCAGCAGTGACAGGGGTTATCAGCCCCAGCATTTT
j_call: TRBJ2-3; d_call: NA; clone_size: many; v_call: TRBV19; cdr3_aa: CASSITGTDTQYF; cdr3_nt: TGTGCCAGTAGTATTACGGGAACAGATACGCAGTATTTT
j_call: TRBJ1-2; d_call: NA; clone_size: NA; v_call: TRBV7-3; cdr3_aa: CASSSLRRGQLSSTF; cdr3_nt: TGTGCCAGCAGCTCCCTAAGGAGGGGCCAGCTTTCTTCGACCTTC
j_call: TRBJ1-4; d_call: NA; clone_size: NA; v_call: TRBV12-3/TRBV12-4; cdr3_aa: CASSFSGRAYEKLFF; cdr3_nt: TGTGCCAGCAGCTTCTCGGGCAGGGCCTATGAAAAACTGTTTTTT
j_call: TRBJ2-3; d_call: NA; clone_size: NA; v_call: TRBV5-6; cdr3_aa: CASSSPQGPYTQYF; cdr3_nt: TGTGCCAGCAGTTCGCCTCAGGGGCCCTATACGCAGTATTTT
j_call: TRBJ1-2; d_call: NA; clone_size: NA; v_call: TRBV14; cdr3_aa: CASSQDIGGNYGYTF; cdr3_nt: TGTGCCAGCAGCCAAGATATTGGAGGAAACTATGGCTACACCTTC
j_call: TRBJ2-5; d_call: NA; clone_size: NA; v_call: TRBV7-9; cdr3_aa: CASSFVRDQETQYF; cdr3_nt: TGTGCCAGCAGCTTCGTCCGGGACCAAGAGACCCAGTACTTC
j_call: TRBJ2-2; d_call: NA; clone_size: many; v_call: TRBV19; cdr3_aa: CASSISRNTGELFF; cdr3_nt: TGTGCCAGTAGTATATCCAGAAACACCGGGGAGCTGTTTTTT
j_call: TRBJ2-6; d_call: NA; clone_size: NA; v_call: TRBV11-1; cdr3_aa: CASSGARHSGANVLTF; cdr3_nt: TGTGCCAGCAGCGGAGCTAGGCACTCTGGGGCCAACGTCCTGACTTTC
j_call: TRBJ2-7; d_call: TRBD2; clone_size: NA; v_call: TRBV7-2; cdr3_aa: CASSPLPAGKAYEQYF; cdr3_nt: TGCGCCAGCAGCCCCTTGCCAGCGGGGAAAGCCTACGAGCAGTACTTC
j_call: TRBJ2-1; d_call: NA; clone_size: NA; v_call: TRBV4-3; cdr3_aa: CASSQSRGTPPPYNEQFF; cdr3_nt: TGCGCCAGCAGCCAGTCCAGGGGCACACCCCCGCCGTACAATGAGCAGTTCTTC
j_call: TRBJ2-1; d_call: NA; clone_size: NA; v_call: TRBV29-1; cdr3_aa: CSVVASLSSYNEQFF; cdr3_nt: TGCAGCGTTGTAGCTAGCCTAAGCTCCTACAATGAGCAGTTCTTC
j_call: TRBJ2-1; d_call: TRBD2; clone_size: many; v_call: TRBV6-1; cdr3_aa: CATAAPSGGTEQFF; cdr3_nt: TGTGCTACCGCCGCGCCTAGCGGGGGTACCGAACAGTTCTTC
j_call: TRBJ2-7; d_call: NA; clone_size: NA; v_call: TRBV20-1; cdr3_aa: CSARGGREPYEQYF; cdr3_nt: TGCAGTGCTAGAGGAGGCAGGGAGCCCTACGAGCAGTACTTC
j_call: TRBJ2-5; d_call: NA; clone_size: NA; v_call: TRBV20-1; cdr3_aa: CSARVRNGVETQYF; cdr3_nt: TGCAGTGCTAGAGTACGGAATGGAGTGGAGACCCAGTACTTC
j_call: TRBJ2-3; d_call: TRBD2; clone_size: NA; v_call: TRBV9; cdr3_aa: CASSVVGRSGADTQYF; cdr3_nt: TGTGCCAGCAGCGTAGTGGGGAGAAGCGGGGCTGATACGCAGTATTTT
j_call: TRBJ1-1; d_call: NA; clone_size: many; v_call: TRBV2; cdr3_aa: CASSGTLTEAFF; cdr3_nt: TGTGCCAGCAGTGGAACATTAACTGAAGCTTTCTTT
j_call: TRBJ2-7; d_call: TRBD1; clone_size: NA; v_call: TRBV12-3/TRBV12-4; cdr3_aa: CASKLRQGSYEQYF; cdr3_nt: TGTGCCAGCAAGCTTCGACAGGGGTCCTACGAGCAGTACTTC
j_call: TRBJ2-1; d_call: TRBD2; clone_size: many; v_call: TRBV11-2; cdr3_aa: CASSRTSGGWEQFF; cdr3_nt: TGTGCCAGCAGCCGGACTAGCGGGGGTTGGGAACAGTTCTTC
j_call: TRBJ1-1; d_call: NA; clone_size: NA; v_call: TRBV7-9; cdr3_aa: CASSFRQFYEHYF; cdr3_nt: TGTGCCAGCAGCTTTCGACAGTTCTACGAGCATTACTTC
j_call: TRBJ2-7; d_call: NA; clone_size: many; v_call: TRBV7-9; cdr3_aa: CASTSRRGALDEQYF; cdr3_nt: TGTGCCAGCACCTCCCGACGGGGGGCTTTAGACGAGCAGTACTTC
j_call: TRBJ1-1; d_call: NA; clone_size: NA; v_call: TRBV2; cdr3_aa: CASSVTRNTQAFF; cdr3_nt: TGTGCCAGCAGCGTAACGAGGAACACGCAAGCCTTCTTC
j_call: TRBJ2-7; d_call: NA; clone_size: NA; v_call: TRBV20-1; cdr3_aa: CSARVQNKREQYF; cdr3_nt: TGCAGTGCTAGAGTGCAAAACAAACGCGAGCAGTACTTC
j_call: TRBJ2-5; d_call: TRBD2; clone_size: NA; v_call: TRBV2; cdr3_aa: CASSGTSQETQYF; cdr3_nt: TGTGCCAGCAGTGGGACTAGTCAAGAGACCCAGTACTTC
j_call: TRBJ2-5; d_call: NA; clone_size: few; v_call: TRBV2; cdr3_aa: CASSVKKLPPQETQYF; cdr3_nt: TGTGCCAGCAGTGTCAAGAAACTACCACCCCAAGAGACCCAGTACTTC
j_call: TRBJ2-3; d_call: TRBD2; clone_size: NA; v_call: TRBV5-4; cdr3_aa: CASSSARLAGGLDTQYF; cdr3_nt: TGTGCCAGCAGCTCGGCACGGCTAGCGGGGGGGCTAGATACGCAGTATTTT
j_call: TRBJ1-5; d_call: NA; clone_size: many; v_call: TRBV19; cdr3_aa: CASRGVRNQPQHF; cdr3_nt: TGTGCCAGTAGGGGGGTTCGCAATCAGCCCCAGCATTTT
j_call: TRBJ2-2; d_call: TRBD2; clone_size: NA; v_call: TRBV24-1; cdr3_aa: CATSEGRGTGGLFF; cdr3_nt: TGTGCCACCAGTGAAGGGAGGGGCACCGGGGGGCTGTTTTTT
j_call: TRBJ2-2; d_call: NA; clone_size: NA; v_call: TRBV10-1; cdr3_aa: CASSEGEAGELFF; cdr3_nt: TGCGCCAGCAGTGAGGGGGAGGCCGGGGAGCTGTTTTTT
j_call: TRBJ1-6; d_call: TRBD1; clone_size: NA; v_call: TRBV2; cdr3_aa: CASTVDRRGSQLHF; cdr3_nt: TGTGCCAGCACGGTGGACAGGAGAGGCTCACAGCTCCACTTT
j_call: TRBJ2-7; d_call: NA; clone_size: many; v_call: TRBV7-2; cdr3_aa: CASSLAGRSYEQYF; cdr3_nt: TGTGCCAGCAGCTTAGCGGGAAGGTCCTACGAGCAGTACTTC
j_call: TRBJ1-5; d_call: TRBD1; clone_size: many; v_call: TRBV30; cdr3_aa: CAWSYRGSQPQHF; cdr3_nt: TGTGCCTGGAGTTACAGGGGCAGTCAGCCCCAGCATTTT
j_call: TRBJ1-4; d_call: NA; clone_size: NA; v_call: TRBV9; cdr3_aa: CASSVEGAWKEKLFF; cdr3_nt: TGTGCCAGCAGCGTAGAGGGTGCCTGGAAGGAGAAACTGTTTTTT
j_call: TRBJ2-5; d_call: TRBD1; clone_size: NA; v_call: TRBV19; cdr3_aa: CASSTSGQGEETQYF; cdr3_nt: TGTGCCAGTAGTACCTCGGGACAGGGTGAGGAGACCCAGTACTTC
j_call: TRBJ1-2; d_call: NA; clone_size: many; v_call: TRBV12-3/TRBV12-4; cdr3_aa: CASRGYGYGYTF; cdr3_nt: TGTGCCAGCAGGGGGTACGGCTATGGCTACACCTTC
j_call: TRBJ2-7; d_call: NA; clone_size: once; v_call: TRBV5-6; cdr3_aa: CASSFYICSARGSGLAGGIYEQYF; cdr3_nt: NA
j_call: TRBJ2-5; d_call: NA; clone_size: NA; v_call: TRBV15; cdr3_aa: CATSRGSGADGTQYF; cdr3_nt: TGTGCCACCAGCAGAGGATCGGGGGCCGATGGGACCCAGTACTTC
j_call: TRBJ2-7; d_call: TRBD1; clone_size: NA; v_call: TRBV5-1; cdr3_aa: CASSPGQGNSYEQYF; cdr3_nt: TGCGCCAGCAGCCCCGGACAGGGCAACTCCTACGAGCAGTACTTC
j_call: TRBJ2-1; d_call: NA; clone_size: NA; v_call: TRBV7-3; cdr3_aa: CASSEQHTSYNEQFF; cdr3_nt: TGTGCCAGCAGCGAACAACATACGTCCTACAATGAGCAGTTCTTC
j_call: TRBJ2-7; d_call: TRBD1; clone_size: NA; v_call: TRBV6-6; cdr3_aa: CASTGTGYGEQYF; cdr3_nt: TGTGCCAGCACTGGGACAGGGTACGGCGAGCAGTACTTC
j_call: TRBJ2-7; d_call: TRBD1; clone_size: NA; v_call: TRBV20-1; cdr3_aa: CSARNPGQGGEEQYF; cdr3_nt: TGCAGTGCTAGAAACCCGGGACAGGGGGGGGAAGAGCAGTACTTC
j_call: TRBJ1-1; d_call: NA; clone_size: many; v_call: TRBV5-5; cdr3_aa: CASSTRTENTEAFF; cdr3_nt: TGTGCCAGCAGCACCCGGACAGAAAACACTGAAGCTTTCTTT
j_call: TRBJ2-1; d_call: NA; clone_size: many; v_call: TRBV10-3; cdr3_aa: CAISLASRYNEQFF; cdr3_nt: TGTGCCATCAGTCTGGCTAGTCGTTACAATGAGCAGTTCTTC
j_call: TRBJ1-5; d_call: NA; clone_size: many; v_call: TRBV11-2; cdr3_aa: CASSRLLKPYSNQPQHF; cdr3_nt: TGTGCCAGCAGCCGCTTGTTAAAACCTTATAGCAATCAGCCCCAGCATTTT
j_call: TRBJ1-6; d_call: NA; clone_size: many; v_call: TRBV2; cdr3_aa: CASGLDSPLHF; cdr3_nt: TGTGCCAGCGGCCTCGATTCACCCCTCCACTTT
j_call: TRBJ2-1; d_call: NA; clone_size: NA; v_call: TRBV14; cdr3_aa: CVSRYHRLIAGVNNEQFF; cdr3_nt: TGTGTAAGCAGGTACCATCGGCTGATAGCTGGGGTAAACAATGAGCAGTTCTTC
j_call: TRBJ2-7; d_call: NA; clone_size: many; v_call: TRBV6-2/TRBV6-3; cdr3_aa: CASSYSGGIVEQYF; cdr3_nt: TGTGCCAGCAGTTACTCGGGGGGAATAGTCGAGCAGTACTTC
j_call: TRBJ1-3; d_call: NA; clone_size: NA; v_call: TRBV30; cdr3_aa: CAWSAPVVGNTIYF; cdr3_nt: TGTGCCTGGAGTGCCCCGGTGGTCGGAAACACCATATATTTT